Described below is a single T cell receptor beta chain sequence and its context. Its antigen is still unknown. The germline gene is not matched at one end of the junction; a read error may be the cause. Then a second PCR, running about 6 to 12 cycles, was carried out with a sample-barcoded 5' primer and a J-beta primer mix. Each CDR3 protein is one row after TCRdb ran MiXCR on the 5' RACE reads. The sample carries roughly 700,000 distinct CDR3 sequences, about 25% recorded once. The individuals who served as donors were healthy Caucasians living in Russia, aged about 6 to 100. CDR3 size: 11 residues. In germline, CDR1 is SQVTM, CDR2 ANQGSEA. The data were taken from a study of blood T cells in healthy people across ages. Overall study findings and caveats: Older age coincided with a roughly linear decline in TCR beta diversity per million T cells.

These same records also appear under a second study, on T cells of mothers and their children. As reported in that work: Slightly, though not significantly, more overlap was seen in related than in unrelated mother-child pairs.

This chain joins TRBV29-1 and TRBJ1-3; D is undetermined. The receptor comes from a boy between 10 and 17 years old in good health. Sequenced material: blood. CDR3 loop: CRVAPGNTIYF. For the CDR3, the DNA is TGCAGAGTTGCCCCCGGAAACACCATATATTTT.